This passage covers 31 T cell receptor beta chains from one sample sequenced in a study of response to subunit inactivated influenza vaccine. MiXCR was run by TCRdb on the RT-PCR reads, yielding one entry per CDR3 protein. This sample carries about 650,000 distinct CDR3 sequences, less than 15% of them seen once, and the ten largest clones take 7.5% to 8%. The material sequenced was PBMCs from blood, taken approximately 15 days before vaccination. The receptors originated from a man aged 50-59 years who received an inactivated influenza vaccine.

This chain joins TRBV5-5 and TRBJ2-5; no firm D call. V lost 2 bases and J 3 bases, leaving 8 bases between the germline ends. The CDR3 totals 13 residues. The germline gives CDR1 SGHKS, CDR2 YYEKEE (reference sequence). The CDR3 spells CASSFQAEETQYF. As DNA, the CDR3 is TGTGCCAGCAGCTTCCAAGCAGAAGAGACCCAGTACTTC.

Ten or more counts support this clonotype. The gene calls are TRBV12-3 or TRBV12-4 and TRBJ2-1; TRBD1 agrees at 7 bases. The CDR3 runs to 13 residues. V lost 4 bases and J lost 14; bases outside the gene matches: 11. The CDR3 loop reads CASSSTGADGEFF. DNA of the CDR3: TGTGCCAGCAGTTCCACAGGGGCCGACGGGGAGTTCTTC.

This clonotype was picked up a small number of times. CDR3 residues: CSARGWDSRHGQPQHF. CDR3 DNA sequence: TGCAGTGCTAGAGGATGGGACTCCAGGCACGGGCAGCCCCAGCATTTT. The V gene is TRBV20-1, the J gene TRBJ1-5; TRBD1 might be the D (5 bases). The CDR3 totals 16 residues. V lost 1 base, J lost 7 bases, and 20 bases lay in between. Germline lookup yields CDR1 DFQATT and CDR2 SNEGSKA (reference sequence).

The chain joins TRBV6-5 to TRBJ2-1; TRBD2 might be the D (7 bases). The germline gives CDR1 MNHEY, CDR2 SVGAGI. The CDR3 has 16 amino acids. The V end lost 4 bases, the J end lost 6 bases, and 19 bases lay between the germline ends. CDR3 amino acids: CASSSRPGGAVNEQFF. CDR3 nucleotides: TGTGCCAGCAGTTCACGCCCGGGGGGCGCAGTCAATGAGCAGTTCTTC.

The table lists this clonotype with many counts. The chain couples TRBV18 to TRBJ2-7; TRBD2 matches at 9 bases. CDR3 length: 16 amino acids. The germline gives CDR1 KGHSH, CDR2 LQKENI. Unmatched junction bases numbered 11, after V lost 3 bases and J lost 5 bases. The CDR3 protein is CASSPPMAGGPHEQYF. For the CDR3, the DNA is TGTGCCAGCTCACCGCCCATGGCGGGAGGGCCCCACGAGCAGTACTTC.

Many counts were recorded for this clonotype. This rearrangement joins TRBV28 to TRBJ2-7; 9 nucleotides align to TRBD1. Looked up from germline, CDR1 is MDHEN and CDR2 is SYDVKM. V lost 2 bases to trimming and J lost 3 bases; unmatched junction nucleotides: 5. The CDR3 runs 15 residues. The CDR3 DNA reads as TGTGCCAGCAGTTTAGGGGGGACAGGGTTCTACGAGCAGTACTTC. It specifies CASSLGGTGFYEQYF.

The gene calls are TRBV3-1 and TRBJ2-1; TRBD2 might be the D (6 bases). Germline CDR1 reads LGHDT; CDR2 reads YNNKEL (reference sequence). This CDR3 region has 16 residues. Trimming removed 0 bases from V and 2 bases from J, with 11 bases in between. CDR3 bases: TGTGCCAGCAGCCAAGATTGGGGGGTCCCCTACAATGAGCAGTTCTTC. Protein product: CASSQDWGVPYNEQFF.

This clonotype has only a few counts. V is TRBV12-3 or TRBV12-4 and J is TRBJ1-1, with D unclear. The CDR3 is 14 amino acids. V was pared by 6 bases and J by 4 bases, with 15 bases between. CDR3 DNA sequence: TGTGCCAGCAGCCGGACTCTGGGAGGCACTGAAGCTTTCTTT. Translated: CASSRTLGGTEAFF.

The chain joins TRBV20-1 to TRBJ2-2; possibly TRBD2 for D (5 bases). This CDR3 contains 15 residues. V was pared by 2 bases and J by 7 bases, with 17 bases between. Germline CDR1 and CDR2: DFQATT and SNEGSKA (reference sequence). The CDR3 reads CSARKPGSSDGELFF. CDR3 sequence (DNA): TGCAGTGCTAGAAAACCGGGATCTTCTGACGGGGAGCTGTTTTTT.

This clonotype was recorded a few times. The J gene is TRBJ2-3, the V gene TRBV5-5; TRBD2 matches 11 bases. Trimming took 4 bases from V and 2 from J; bases not matched to a gene: 6. From germline, CDR1 is SGHKS and CDR2 YYEKEE (reference sequence). This CDR3 contains 16 residues. The CDR3 protein is CASSPLAGVFTDTQYF. The CDR3 coding sequence is TGTGCCAGCAGCCCACTAGCGGGAGTCTTCACAGATACGCAGTATTTT.

The chain links TRBV20-1 to TRBJ1-5; the match to TRBD1 covers 7 bases. V gave up 6 bases and J gave up 1 base; unmatched junction bases: 3. The CDR3 covers 13 residues. Germline CDR1 is DFQATT and CDR2 is SNEGSKA (reference sequence). CDR3 bases: TGCAGTGCCTTCAGGGGGAGCAATCAGCCCCAGCATTTT. Its translation: CSAFRGSNQPQHF.

The chain carries TRBV11-2 and TRBJ2-2; maybe TRBD1 (6 bases). This CDR3 has 18 residues. Germline V lookup: CDR1 SGHAT, CDR2 FQNNGV. Trimming took off 0 bases at V and 0 bases at J, with 14 bases between the two ends. Here the CDR3 reads CASSLDLSGHPNTGELFF. In DNA form, the CDR3 reads TGTGCCAGCAGCTTAGATCTCTCGGGACACCCGAACACCGGGGAGCTGTTTTTT.

The rearrangement links TRBV6-5 to TRBJ1-5; D gene ambiguous. Looked up from germline, CDR1 is MNHEY and CDR2 is SVGAGI. V was pared by 0 bases and J by 10 bases, with 13 bases between. This CDR3 region has 14 residues. The CDR3 loop reads CASSYSSGGHPQHF. Written as DNA, the CDR3 is TGTGCCAGCAGTTACTCGTCTGGAGGTCACCCCCAGCATTTT.

In its sample, this clonotype was seen a few times. The rearrangement joins TRBV9 to TRBJ1-1; 8 nucleotides match TRBD1. V was clipped by 2 bases and J by 1 base; unmatched bases: 1. The CDR3 spans 14 residues. Looked up from germline, CDR1 is SGDLS and CDR2 is YYNGEE. CDR3 in DNA: TGTGCCAGCAGCGTTGGGACAGGGAACACTGAAGCTTTCTTT. As protein: CASSVGTGNTEAFF.

This clonotype was found once. The junction differs from germline at one of its ends, possibly a read error. The chain couples TRBV3-1 to TRBJ2-5; D might be TRBD1 (7 bases). Germline CDR1 LGHDT, CDR2 YNNKEL (reference sequence). This CDR3 is built from 16 residues. The CDR3 loop is CASSHPSGGGAETKYF. CDR3 nucleotide sequence: TGTGCCAGCAGCCACCCGTCAGGAGGGGGCGCAGAGACCAAGTACTTC.

The chain is built from TRBV6-4 and TRBJ2-3; 12 bases are a match to TRBD2. The J segment lost 3 bases and the V segment lost 6 bases, leaving 10 bases of the junction unmatched. This CDR3 is 17 amino acids long. Germline V gives CDR1 MRHNA, CDR2 SNTAGT. CDR3 region: CASRPLAGGPGTDTQYF. The CDR3 DNA reads TGTGCCAGCAGACCCCTAGCGGGAGGGCCCGGTACAGATACGCAGTATTTT.

Only a few counts were recorded for this clonotype. The chain employs TRBV7-8 and TRBJ2-1, with D unresolved. Germline V lookup: CDR1 SGHVS, CDR2 FQNEAQ. V was cut by 5 bases and J by 5 bases, with 13 bases left in between. The CDR3 loop spans 14 amino acids. The CDR3 loop reads CASSPRKRNNEQFF. In nucleotides, the CDR3 is TGTGCCAGCAGCCCCAGGAAGCGAAACAATGAGCAGTTCTTC.

This clonotype appeared a few times. The chain joins TRBV9 to TRBJ2-1; 10 positions match TRBD1. The CDR3 consists of 16 residues. CDR1 is SGDLS and CDR2 is YYNGEE in the germline V gene. The J segment lost 4 bases and the V segment lost 0 bases, leaving 4 bases of the junction unmatched. The CDR3 DNA reads TGTGCCAGCAGCGTAGGGGACAGGGGTATGTACAATGAGCAGTTCTTC. Translated: CASSVGDRGMYNEQFF. Variable domain in full (rest from reference TRBV9 and TRBJ2-1): DSGVTQTPKHLITATGQRVTLRCSPRSGDLSVYWYQQSLDQGLQFLIQYYNGEERAKGNILERFSAQQFPDLHSELNLSSLELGDSALYFCASSVGDRGMYNEQFFGPGTRLTVL.

The rearrangement links TRBV9 to TRBJ2-3, with 9 nucleotides matching TRBD2. CDR1 and CDR2 (germline): SGDLS, YYNGEE. CDR3 size: 16 residues. The V gene end was trimmed by 7 bases and the J gene end by 4 bases; junction bases not matched to a gene: 13. The CDR3 here is CASDPWGGGAADTQYF. Here the CDR3 DNA reads TGTGCCAGCGATCCTTGGGGCGGGGGGGCCGCAGATACGCAGTATTTT.

J is TRBJ2-5 and V is TRBV6-2 or TRBV6-3; no firm D call. There are 14 residues in the CDR3. Trimming removed 2 bases from V and 2 bases from J, with 9 bases in between. CDR1 is MNHEY, CDR2 SVGEGT, per germline. The CDR3 sequence: CASSYLGRQETQYF. The CDR3 DNA follows: TGTGCCAGCAGTTACCTCGGCAGACAAGAGACCCAGTACTTC.

There are a few counts of this clonotype. The chain has TRBV7-9 and TRBJ1-2; no clear D. The V gene lost 8 bases and the J gene lost 2 bases, with 15 bases spanning the gap. The CDR3 is 14 residues long. Germline CDR1 reads SEHNR; CDR2 reads FQNEAQ (reference sequence). The CDR3 protein is CASQIPTTNYGYTF. The CDR3 region has the DNA TGTGCCAGCCAAATCCCGACAACCAACTATGGCTACACCTTC.

The gene calls are TRBV3-1 and TRBJ2-3; a possible D gene is TRBD2 (6 bases). Germline-derived CDR1 and CDR2 are LGHDT and YNNKEL (reference sequence). This CDR3 contains 15 residues. Deletions cut 1 base from V and 4 bases from J, with 12 bases between. This CDR3 is CASSQGPTSPDTQYF. DNA of the CDR3: TGTGCCAGCAGCCAAGGTCCGACTAGTCCAGATACGCAGTATTTT.

This clonotype was counted between two and nine times. The chain couples TRBV20-1 to TRBJ1-3, with D perhaps TRBD1 (6 bases). CDR3 length equals 14 residues. Germline V lookup: CDR1 DFQATT, CDR2 SNEGSKA (reference sequence). V gave up 3 bases and J gave up 6 bases, with 15 bases separating them. This CDR3 is CSASWGGSENTIYF. CDR3 nucleotides: TGCAGTGCTAGTTGGGGGGGCTCGGAAAACACCATATATTTT.

The chain is built from TRBV9 and TRBJ2-7; maybe TRBD1 (5 bases). The CDR3 sequence is 16 residues long. Trimming left V 3 bases short and J 2 bases short, with 18 bases between. From germline, CDR1 is SGDLS and CDR2 YYNGEE. The CDR3 DNA sequence: TGTGCCAGCAGCGCCAGTTTAACAGGTTCTCCCTACGAGCAGTACTTC. It codes for CASSASLTGSPYEQYF.

This chain connects TRBV24-1 to TRBJ2-3, with a weak D call TRBD2 (6 bases). This CDR3 has 15 residues. CDR1 and CDR2 (germline): KGHDR, SFDVKD. V lost 2 bases to trimming and J lost 1 base, with 9 bases between them. CDR3 sequence reads: CATSDWDFRTDTQYF. In DNA form, the CDR3 reads TGTGCCACCAGTGATTGGGACTTCCGCACAGATACGCAGTATTTT.

V usage is TRBV7-2 and J usage is TRBJ1-4; D perhaps matches TRBD1 (5 bases). CDR3 length: 15 residues. Germline CDR1 and CDR2: SGHTA and FQGNSA. Trimming took off 5 bases at V and 7 bases at J, with 17 bases between the two ends. Here the CDR3 reads CASSRVQGVSEKLFF. CDR3 nucleotide sequence: TGTGCCAGCAGCAGAGTCCAGGGAGTTTCTGAAAAACTGTTTTTT.

V is TRBV6-5 and J is TRBJ2-7, with a possible D match to TRBD2 (5 bases). This CDR3 is built from 14 residues. V was pared by 4 bases and J by 0 bases, with 10 bases between. The germline V gene encodes CDR1 MNHEY and CDR2 SVGAGI. The CDR3 nucleotides read TGTGCCAGCAGTTCTCTGGGAGCCTCCTACGAGCAGTACTTC. As protein: CASSSLGASYEQYF.

The table lists this clonotype with a few counts. CDR3 coding DNA: TGTGCCAGCAGCTTCGTCCCGGGACAGGGCATGAACACTGAAGCTTTCTTT. It encodes CASSFVPGQGMNTEAFF. The chain is built from TRBV7-9 and TRBJ1-1, with 9 bases identical to TRBD1. V gave up 3 bases and J gave up 0 bases; unmatched junction bases: 8. This CDR3 spans 17 amino acids. CDR1 and CDR2 from the germline V gene are SEHNR and FQNEAQ (reference sequence).

The chain employs TRBV20-1 and TRBJ1-2; D is unclear. Trimming removed 0 bases from V and 8 bases from J, with 16 bases in between. This CDR3 comprises 14 residues. Germline lookup yields CDR1 DFQATT and CDR2 SNEGSKA (reference sequence). The CDR3 DNA sequence: TGCAGTGCTAGAGAGGGGTCGACGGGAGGGGGCTACACCTTC. Translating gives CSAREGSTGGGYTF.

V usage is TRBV20-1 and J usage is TRBJ2-7; perhaps TRBD1 as D (5 bases). Germline CDR1 is DFQATT and CDR2 is SNEGSKA (reference sequence). Trimming pared 6 bases from V and 0 bases from J, leaving 15 bases between. This CDR3 is 14 amino acids long. The CDR3 DNA is TGCAGTGCGAGACTCCGGACAAGCTCCTACGAGCAGTACTTC. As protein: CSARLRTSSYEQYF.

This clonotype was detected a few times. J is TRBJ2-7 and V is TRBV25-1; tentatively, D is TRBD2 (5 bases). V gave up 10 bases and J gave up 12 bases, with 16 bases separating them. Germline CDR1 is MGHDK and CDR2 is SYGVNS. The CDR3 runs 10 residues. The CDR3 DNA is TGTGCCACCTCCCGGGAATTAACGTACTTC. It translates to CATSRELTYF.